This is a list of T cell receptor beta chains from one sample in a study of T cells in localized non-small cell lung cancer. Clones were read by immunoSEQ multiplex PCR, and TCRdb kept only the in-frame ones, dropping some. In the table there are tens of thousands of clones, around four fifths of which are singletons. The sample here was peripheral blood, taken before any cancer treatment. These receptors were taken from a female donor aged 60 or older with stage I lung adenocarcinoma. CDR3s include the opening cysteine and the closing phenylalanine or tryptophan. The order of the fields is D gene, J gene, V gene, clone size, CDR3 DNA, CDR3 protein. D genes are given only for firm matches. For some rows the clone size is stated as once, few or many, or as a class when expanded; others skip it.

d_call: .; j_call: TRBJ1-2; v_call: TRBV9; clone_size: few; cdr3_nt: TGTGCCAGCAGCGGAAGGGTCAACTATGGCTACACCTTC; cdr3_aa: CASSGRVNYGYTF
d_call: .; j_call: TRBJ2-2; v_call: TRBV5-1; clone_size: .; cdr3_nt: TGCGCCAGCAGCTTGAGTACTCGCAAAGAGACCGGGGAGCTGTTTTTT; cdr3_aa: CASSLSTRKETGELFF
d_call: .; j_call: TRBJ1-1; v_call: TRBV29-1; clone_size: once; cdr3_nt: TGCAGCGCGGAACTCCCCTTGGGGACTGAAGCTTTCTTT; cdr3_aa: CSAELPLGTEAFF
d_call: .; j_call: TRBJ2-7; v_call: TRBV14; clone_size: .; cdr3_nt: TGTGCCAGCAGCCAAGATCTGGGCCACGAGCAGTACTTC; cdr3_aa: CASSQDLGHEQYF
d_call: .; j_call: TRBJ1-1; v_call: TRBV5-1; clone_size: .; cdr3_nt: TGCGCCAGCAGCTTGCTATTTGCCGGAGAGGCTTTCTTT; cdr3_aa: CASSLLFAGEAFF
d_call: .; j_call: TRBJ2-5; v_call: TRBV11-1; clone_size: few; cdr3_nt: TGTGCCAGCAGCCGAGGTTTGGGCCAAGAGACCCAGTACTTC; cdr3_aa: CASSRGLGQETQYF
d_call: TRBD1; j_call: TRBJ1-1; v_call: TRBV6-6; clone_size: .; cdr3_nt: TGTGCCAGCAGTTACCGTACAGGGGGCCCGAAGACTTTCTTT; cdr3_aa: CASSYRTGGPKTFF
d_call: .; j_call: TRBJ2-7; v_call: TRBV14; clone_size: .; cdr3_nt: TGTGCCAGCAGCCAAGTGCGGAGCTCCTACGAGCAGTACTTC; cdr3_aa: CASSQVRSSYEQYF
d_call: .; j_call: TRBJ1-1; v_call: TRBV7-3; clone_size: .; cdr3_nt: TGTGCCAGCAGCCTTAAAATACCGATTGAAGCTTTCTTT; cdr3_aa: CASSLKIPIEAFF
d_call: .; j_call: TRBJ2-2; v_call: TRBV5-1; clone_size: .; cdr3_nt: TGCGCCAGCAGCTTGCCAGGGAACACCGGGGAGCTGTTTTTT; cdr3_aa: CASSLPGNTGELFF
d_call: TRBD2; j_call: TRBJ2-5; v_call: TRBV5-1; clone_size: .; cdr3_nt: TGCGCCAGCAGCTTACTAGCGGGAGAATTTGAGACCCAGTACTTC; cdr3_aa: CASSLLAGEFETQYF
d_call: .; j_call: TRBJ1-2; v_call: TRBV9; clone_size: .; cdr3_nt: TGTGCCAGCACCGGGAGGGTTCAGGGTGGCTACACCTTC; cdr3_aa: CASTGRVQGGYTF
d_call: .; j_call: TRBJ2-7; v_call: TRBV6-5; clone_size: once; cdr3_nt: TGTGCCAGCAGTTACCGTAGCGGTCAGGACTACGAGCAGTACTTC; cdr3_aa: CASSYRSGQDYEQYF
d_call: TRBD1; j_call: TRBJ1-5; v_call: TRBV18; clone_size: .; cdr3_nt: TGTGCCAGCTCAGAAGGGACAGTTAAGGGTCAGCCCCAGCATTTT; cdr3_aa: CASSEGTVKGQPQHF
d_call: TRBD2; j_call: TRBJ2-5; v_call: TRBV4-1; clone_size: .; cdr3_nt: TGCGCCAGCAGCCTCCTCGGACTAGCGGGATCTCAAGAGACCCAGTACTTC; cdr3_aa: CASSLLGLAGSQETQYF
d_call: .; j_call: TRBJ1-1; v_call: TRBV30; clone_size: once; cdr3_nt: TGTGCCTGGAGTTTGGTACAGGCGAGAAACACTGAAGCTTTCTTT; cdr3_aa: CAWSLVQARNTEAFF
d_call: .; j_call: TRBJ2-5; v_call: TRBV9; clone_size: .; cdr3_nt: TGTGCCAGCAGCGCGGACCATCCCGGGCCCAAAGAGACCCAGTACTTC; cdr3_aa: CASSADHPGPKETQYF
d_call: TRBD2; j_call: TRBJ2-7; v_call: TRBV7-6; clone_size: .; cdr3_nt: TGTGCCAGCAGCAAGACTAGCGGGGGTTCCTACGAGCAGTACTTC; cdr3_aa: CASSKTSGGSYEQYF
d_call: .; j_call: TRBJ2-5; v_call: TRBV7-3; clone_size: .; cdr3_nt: TGTGCCAGCAGCTTAAGTCATCAAGAGACCCAGTACTTC; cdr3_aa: CASSLSHQETQYF
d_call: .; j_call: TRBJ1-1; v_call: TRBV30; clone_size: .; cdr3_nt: TGTGCCTGGAGTTCGGACAGCCGGGGTACTGAAGCTTTCTTT; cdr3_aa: CAWSSDSRGTEAFF
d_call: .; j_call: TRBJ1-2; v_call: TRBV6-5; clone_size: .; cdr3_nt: TGTGCCAGCAGTTCACGATTGGGTGAATATGGCTACACCTTC; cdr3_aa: CASSSRLGEYGYTF
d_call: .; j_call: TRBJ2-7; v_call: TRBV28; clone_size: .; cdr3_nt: TGTGCCAGCAGGAACAGTTTAACCTACGAGCAGTACTTC; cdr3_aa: CASRNSLTYEQYF
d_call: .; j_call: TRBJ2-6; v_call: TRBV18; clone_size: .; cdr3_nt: TGTGCCAGCTCACCACCCGCCTCTGGGGCCAACGTCCTGACTTTC; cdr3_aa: CASSPPASGANVLTF
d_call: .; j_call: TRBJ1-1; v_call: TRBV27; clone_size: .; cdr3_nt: TGTGCCAGCAGGACCGCGGGGGCTAGAAACACTGAAGCTTTCTTT; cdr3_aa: CASRTAGARNTEAFF
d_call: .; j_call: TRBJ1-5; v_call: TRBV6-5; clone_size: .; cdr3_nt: TGTGCCAGCAGTTACCTCGTAGGACAGCCCCAGCATTTT; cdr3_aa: CASSYLVGQPQHF
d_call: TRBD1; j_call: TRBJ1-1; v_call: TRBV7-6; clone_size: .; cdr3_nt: TGTGCCACCAAGACAGGGTACGGGAACACTGAAGCTTTCTTT; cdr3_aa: CATKTGYGNTEAFF
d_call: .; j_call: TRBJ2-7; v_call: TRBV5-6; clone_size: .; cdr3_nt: TGTGCCAGCAGCTGGCAAGGGGGAGAGCAGTACTTC; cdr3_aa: CASSWQGGEQYF
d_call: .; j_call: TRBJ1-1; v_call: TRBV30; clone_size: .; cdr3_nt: TGTGCCTGGAGTCCCCAAGCCGGCGGAGAAGCTTTCTTT; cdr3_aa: CAWSPQAGGEAFF
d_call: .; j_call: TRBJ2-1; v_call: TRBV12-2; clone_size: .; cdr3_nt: TGTGCAAGTCGCTTAGTTACCGGACTAGCATCCGATGAGCAGTTCTTC; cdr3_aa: CASRLVTGLASDEQFF
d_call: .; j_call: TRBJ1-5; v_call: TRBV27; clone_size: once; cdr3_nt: TGTGCCAGCAGTTCGAGAGGGCAGCCCCAGCATTTT; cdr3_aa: CASSSRGQPQHF
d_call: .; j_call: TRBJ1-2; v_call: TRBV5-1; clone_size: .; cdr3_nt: TGCGCCAGCAGCTGGGAGGGTTTGTCTGGCTACACCTTC; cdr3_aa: CASSWEGLSGYTF
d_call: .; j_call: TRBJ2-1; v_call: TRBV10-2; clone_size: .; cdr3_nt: TGCGCCAGCAGTGAGTCGATCGGGGGTTTTTACAATGAGCAGTTCTTC; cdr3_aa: CASSESIGGFYNEQFF
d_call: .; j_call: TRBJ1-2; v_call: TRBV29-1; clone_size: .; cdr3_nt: TGCAGCGTTGAAACCCCCCCAGGGTTAGGTGGCTACACCTTC; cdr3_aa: CSVETPPGLGGYTF
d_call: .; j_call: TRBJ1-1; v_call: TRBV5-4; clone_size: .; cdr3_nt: TGTGCCAGCAGCTTGGGTCTCTCTGAAGCTTTCTTT; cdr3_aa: CASSLGLSEAFF
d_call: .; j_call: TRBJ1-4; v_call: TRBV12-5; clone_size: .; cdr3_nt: TGTGCTAGTGGTTCAAGGCACTATGAAAAACTGTTTTTT; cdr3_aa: CASGSRHYEKLFF
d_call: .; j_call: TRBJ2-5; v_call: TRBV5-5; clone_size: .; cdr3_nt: TGTGCCAGCAGCTTCCCCTCTGGACAAGAGACCCAGTACTTC; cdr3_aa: CASSFPSGQETQYF
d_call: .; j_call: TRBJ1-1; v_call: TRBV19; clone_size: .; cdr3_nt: TGTGCCAGTAGTATGGGGGGCCGGAACACTGAAGCTTTCTTT; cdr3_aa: CASSMGGRNTEAFF
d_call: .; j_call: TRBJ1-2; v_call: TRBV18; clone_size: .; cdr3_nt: TGTGCCAGCTCACCAGCAGGGAACTATGGCTACACCTTC; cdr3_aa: CASSPAGNYGYTF
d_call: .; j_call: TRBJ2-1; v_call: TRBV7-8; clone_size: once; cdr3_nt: TGTGCCAGCAGCCGGGACTTCTCCTCCTCCTACAATGAGCAGTTCTTC; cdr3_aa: CASSRDFSSSYNEQFF
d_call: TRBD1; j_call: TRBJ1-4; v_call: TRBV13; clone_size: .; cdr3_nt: TGTGCCAGCAGCTTGACTCCGGGACAGGGCGGCGAAAAACTGTTTTTT; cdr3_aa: CASSLTPGQGGEKLFF
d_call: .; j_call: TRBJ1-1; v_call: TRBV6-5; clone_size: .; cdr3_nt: TGTGCCAGCAGACAGGGTATAACGAACACTGAAGCTTTCTTT; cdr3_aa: CASRQGITNTEAFF
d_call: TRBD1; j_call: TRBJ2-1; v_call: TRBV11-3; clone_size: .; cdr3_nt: TGTGCCAGCAGTCCCAGGGGGTCCTACAATGAGCAGTTCTTC; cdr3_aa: CASSPRGSYNEQFF
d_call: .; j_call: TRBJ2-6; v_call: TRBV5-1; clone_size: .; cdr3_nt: TGCGCCAGCAGCCCTTCTGGGGCCAACGTCCTGACTTTC; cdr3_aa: CASSPSGANVLTF
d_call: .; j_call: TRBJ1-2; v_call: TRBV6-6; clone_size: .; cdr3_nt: TGTGCCAGCGACGATGTGGGGACAAATCTAAACTATGGCTACACCTTC; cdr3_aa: CASDDVGTNLNYGYTF
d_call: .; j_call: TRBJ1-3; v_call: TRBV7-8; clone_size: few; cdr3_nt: TGTGCCAGCAGCTTAGAGGCCTCCTCTGGAAACACCATATATTTT; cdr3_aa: CASSLEASSGNTIYF
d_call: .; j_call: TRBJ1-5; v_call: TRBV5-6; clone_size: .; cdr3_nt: TGTGCCAGCAGCTCCAGGACGGAGAATCAGCCCCAGCATTTT; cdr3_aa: CASSSRTENQPQHF